In this sample, the clone carrying this TCR beta chain turned up once. Its cognate antigen is unknown. The sample originates from a study of cytomegalovirus exposure and HLA in healthy donors. Overall study findings and caveats: It has been reported that TCR beta sequences accurately predicted the HLA-A and HLA-B alleles of most subjects. Within an earlier analysis, most TCR beta V segments proved productive either about 87% or about 30% of the time. According to a later analysis, donors in an Asian-associated ancestry cluster reportedly had fewer N-insertions than the approximately 720-donor mean.

CDR3 length: 14 amino acids. The trim removed 7 bases at V and 4 bases at J, leaving 6 bases unmatched. CDR1 is SNHLY, CDR2 FYNNEI, per germline. 13 Jbeta primers and 60 Vbeta primers were used for the PCR. Profiled with immunoSEQ multiplex PCR; TCRdb holds only in-frame clones, not every one. Of roughly 100,000 clones in the sample, 79% were seen once. V is TRBV2 and J is TRBJ1-4; 7 bases align to TRBD1. Sequencing was carried out using PBMCs. The TCR originated in a man aged 50-60 years in good health and CMV-seropositive. Written as DNA, the CDR3 is TGTGCCAGCATGTCCGGGACAGTTAATGAAAAACTGTTTTTT. Protein: CASMSGTVNEKLFF.